What follows describes a single TCR beta chain. Its specificity is not known. Other DNA sequences in the same sample also yield this CDR3. The sample belongs to a study of cytomegalovirus exposure and HLA in healthy donors. Overall study findings and caveats: The CMV antigen specificity of a few CMV-associated chains was confirmed through in vitro analysis. It was 150 to 200 TCR beta chains that were listed as cytomegalovirus-associated. The classifier was said to identify cytomegalovirus status with high specificity and sensitivity. In the 95 to 150 validation repertoires, a later analysis found that first-cohort TCR clusters tended to co-occur.

The V end was cut by 0 bases, the J end by 2 bases, with 9 bases between. The CDR3 contains 14 residues. Germline CDR1 SGHRS, CDR2 YFSETQ. Data came from immunoSEQ multiplex PCR; TCRdb stores just in-frame clones and leaves some out. The table shows some 180,000 clones, with around 80% occurring only once. The chain joins TRBV5-1 to TRBJ2-7; D not certain. This clonotype was obtained from a woman in her 30s in good health and CMV-seronegative. Sequenced material: PBMCs. The CDR3 DNA is TGCGCCAGCAGCTTGGTAGTTTCCCCCTACGAGCAGTACTTC. Amino acid sequence: CASSLVVSPYEQYF.